Included here is one TCR beta chain sequence, with context. The antigen is undetermined. This entry is derived from a study of T cells in Graves' hyperthyroidism and ophthalmopathy. Broader study findings: Appearing also in blood were most of the thyroid clonotypes expanded above 0.001. Ophthalmopathy and stable hyperthyroidism were told apart by a 13 V-J model.

Amplification yielded TCR beta CDR3 regions, with RNA transcripts as the source. The HTBI primer set drove a first-round RT-PCR of the TCR CDR3. Via MiXCR, TCRdb re-called the multiplex PCR reads, giving one row per CDR3 protein. In the table there are 350,000 to 400,000 distinct CDR3 sequences, under 20% of which are singletons. Germline trimming cut 5 bases from V and 3 bases from J; bases unmatched to any gene: 5. CDR3 length: 14 amino acids. Germline CDR1 reads SEHNR; CDR2 reads FQNEAQ (reference sequence). Patients counted as stable if ophthalmopathy did not develop within 18 months. Participants, patients aged 18 to 65, had newly diagnosed hyperthyroidism with a duration under 2 months.

The source material was blood. V usage is TRBV7-9 and J usage is TRBJ2-7; 9 nucleotides agree with TRBD2. The origin of this receptor is a woman younger than 30 with Graves' hyperthyroidism. CDR3 DNA sequence: TGTGCCAGCAGCCGGAGACTAGCGGACTACGAGCAGTACTTC. It codes for CASSRRLADYEQYF.